Listed here is a single T cell receptor (beta chain). In the authors' methods: Using reference gene primer amplification, nucleated cell counts were estimated. TCRdb's table, derived via immunoSEQ multiplex PCR, lists solely in-frame clones and lacks some. That table supplies the V and J calls and clone size; D and trimming were determined from the DNA. The repertoire holds around 80,000 clones, with 75% to 85% as singletons. The data are from a study of blood T cell repertoires in COVID-19. Study in general: Samples representing acute and convalescent COVID-19 were sourced from the United States, Italy and Spain.

This CDR3 is built from 15 residues. The V gene's germline CDR1 is LGHDT and CDR2 YNNKEL (reference sequence). The junction had 7 bases not matched to a gene; V was cut back by 3 bases and J by 4 bases. The chain couples TRBV3-1 (or the pseudogene TRBV3-2) to TRBJ1-1, with 8 bases identical to TRBD1. This clonotype was sampled from a human donor in a cohort sampled during active COVID-19. The sequenced material came from peripheral blood. CDR3 in DNA: TGTGCCAGCAGCCAGAGGGGACAGGTTGGCACTGAAGCTTTCTTT. Translating it yields CASSQRGQVGTEAFF.